This record concerns one T cell receptor (beta chain) sequence. The data derive from a study of blood T cell repertoires in COVID-19. Overall study: Donors in the United States, Italy and Spain gave samples during acute or convalescent COVID-19. Sources were T cells, B-cell-depleted T cells, or PBMCs; the material itself was cDNA or gDNA.

Per the study methods: Estimated nucleated cell counts came from reference gene primer amplification. Generated by immunoSEQ multiplex PCR, the TCRdb table keeps only in-frame clones and is missing some. That table furnishes V, J and clone size, whereas the DNA furnished D and trimming. In the table there are roughly 50,000 clones, 85% to 90% of which are singletons. Trimming left V 5 bases short and J 0 bases short, with 7 bases between. Germline values: CDR1 LGHNT, CDR2 FRNRAP. This CDR3 is built from 14 residues. The chain carries TRBV12-5 and TRBJ2-2; possibly TRBD1 for D (6 bases). Sequencing was done on a sample of peripheral blood. This TCR was recovered from a human donor in a cohort sampled during active COVID-19. CDR3 in DNA: TGTGCTAGTGGTACAGGGTCGAACACCGGGGAGCTGTTTTTT. Amino acids: CASGTGSNTGELFF.